This TCR beta chain comes out of a study of siplizumab effects on memory and regulatory T cells. Broader study findings: Tracing alloreactive clones into unstimulated subsets worked for only a minor fraction of them. Naive or memory phenotype assignment was not possible for roughly 80-97% of proliferating CD4+ or CD8+ clones. Where siplizumab was present, mappable alloreactive CD4+ clones averaged roughly 72% Treg-derived, compared with 25% to 30% in controls.

The table lists this clone with a few counts. Its specificity is unknown. Assays captured 9.8 x 10^4 or so TCR templates per sample. Assay: immunoSEQ multiplex PCR; the TCRdb copy retains only in-frame clones and omits some. The sample holds roughly 100,000 clones, 80% to 95% seen once. The CDR3 runs 17 residues. The ends lost 3 bases at V and 2 bases at J; junction bases unmatched: 15. Germline V gives CDR1 GTSNPN, CDR2 SVGIG (reference sequence). The chain is built from TRBV30 and TRBJ2-7; 8 nucleotides line up with TRBD1. This sequence was found in a human donor in good health. What was sequenced was CD8+ T cells sorted from blood. As DNA, the CDR3 is TGTGCCTGGAGCGACACTCGGGACAGGTCAAATGCCTACGAGCAGTACTTC. It encodes CAWSDTRDRSNAYEQYF.